The source of this T cell receptor beta chain is a study of blood T cell repertoires in COVID-19. Study details: Sources were T cells, B-cell-depleted T cells, or PBMCs; the material itself was cDNA or gDNA.

The ends were cut back, 1 base at V and 0 bases at J, with 6 bases in the middle. The CDR3 contains 14 residues. Germline V gene sequence: CDR1 SGHTA, CDR2 FQGTGA. Per the original methods: From reference gene primer amplification, estimates of nucleated cell counts were derived. TCRdb's table, derived via immunoSEQ multiplex PCR, lists solely in-frame clones and lacks some. Clone size and V and J calls were adopted from that table, with D and trimming inferred from the DNA. Here the sample spans about 67,000 clones, roughly nine tenths being singletons. The sequencing sample was made of peripheral blood. The TCR sequence derives from a man aged 50 to 59 with active COVID-19. The gene calls are TRBV7-3 and TRBJ1-2; D call uncertain. This chain's CDR3 is CASSLSAANYGYTF. CDR3 coding DNA: TGTGCCAGCAGCTTAAGTGCAGCTAACTATGGCTACACCTTC.